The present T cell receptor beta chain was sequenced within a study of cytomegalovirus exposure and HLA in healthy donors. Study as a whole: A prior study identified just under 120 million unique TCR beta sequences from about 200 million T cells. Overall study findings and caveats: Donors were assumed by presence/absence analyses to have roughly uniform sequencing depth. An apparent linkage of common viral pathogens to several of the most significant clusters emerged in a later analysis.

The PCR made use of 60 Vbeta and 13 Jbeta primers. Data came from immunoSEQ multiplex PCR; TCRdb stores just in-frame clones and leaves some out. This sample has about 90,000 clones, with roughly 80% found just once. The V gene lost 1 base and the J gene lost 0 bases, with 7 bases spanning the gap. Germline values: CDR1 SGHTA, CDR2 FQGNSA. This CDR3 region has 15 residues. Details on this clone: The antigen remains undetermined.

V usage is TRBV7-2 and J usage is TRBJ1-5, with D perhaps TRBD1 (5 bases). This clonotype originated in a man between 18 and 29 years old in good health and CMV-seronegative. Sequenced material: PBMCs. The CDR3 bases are TGTGCCAGCAGCTTAGGACAGCTTAGCAATCAGCCCCAGCATTTT. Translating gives CASSLGQLSNQPQHF.